This passage covers 5 T cell receptor beta chains from one sample sequenced in a study of blood T cells in healthy people across ages (dated by TCRdb to about 2015). The protocol used for the library was 5' RACE. Instrument used: Illumina HiSeq 2500. A second PCR of 7 to 11 cycles was performed with a sample-barcoded 5' primer and a J-beta primer mix. TCRdb cleaned the public reads at Q25 with fastp, built clones with MiXCR and kept in-frame beta chains. For every CDR3 protein sequence, its rows merge into one entry that carries the most common genes and DNA. A total of 550,000 to 750,000 distinct CDR3 sequences appear in this sample, around 20% of them only once. The ten largest make up 3% to 4.5% of the sample. The sequencing input was blood. These receptor sequences come from a man in his 70s in good health.

This clonotype was observed a handful of times. V and J are TRBV20-1 and TRBJ2-3, with TRBD2 as a possible D gene (6 bases). Trimming left V 5 bases short and J 6 bases short, with 21 bases between. This CDR3 spans 15 amino acids. Germline-derived CDR1 and CDR2 are DFQATT and SNEGSKA (reference sequence). CDR3 region: CSAPPGTLVPDTQYF. CDR3 coding DNA: TGCAGTGCTCCCCCCGGGACTTTAGTCCCTGATACGCAGTATTTT.

Only one count was recorded for this clonotype. The chain is built from TRBV3-1 and TRBJ2-1, with 8 bases fitting TRBD1. This CDR3 is built from 16 residues. The J segment lost 10 bases and the V segment lost 2 bases, leaving 13 bases of the junction unmatched. Germline CDR1 reads LGHDT; CDR2 reads YNNKEL (reference sequence). CDR3 sequence: CASSQQGALYVGEQFF. The CDR3 nucleotides are TGTGCCAGCAGCCAACAGGGGGCCCTCTACGTTGGGGAGCAGTTCTTC.

This rearrangement joins TRBV29-1 to TRBJ2-1, with 13 bases fitting TRBD2. The germline CDR1 and CDR2 sequences are SQVTM and ANQGSEA. After removal of 6 bases from V and 5 bases from J, the junction contained 4 bases not matched to a gene. CDR3 length: 14 residues. In DNA, the CDR3 is TGCAGCGTCAACGGACTAGCGGGAGACAATGAGCAGTTCTTC. Translation gives CSVNGLAGDNEQFF.

CDR3 region: CASSLGTGANYEQYF. The CDR3 coding sequence is TGTGCCAGCAGCTTGGGAACAGGGGCTAACTACGAGCAGTACTTC. This chain connects TRBV11-2 to TRBJ2-7, with 7 bases aligning to TRBD1. The V and J ends lost 3 bases and 3 bases, in that order; junction bases with no gene match: 8. Germline assignment: CDR1 SGHAT and CDR2 FQNNGV. The CDR3 spans 15 residues.

The chain links TRBV12-3 or TRBV12-4 to TRBJ2-5; 7 bases map to TRBD2. The CDR3 spans 14 residues. V shed 5 bases, J shed 0 bases, and the junction held 3 bases outside the gene matches. The CDR3 here is CASSTGRNQETQYF. CDR3 bases: TGTGCCAGCAGTACCGGGAGGAACCAAGAGACCCAGTACTTC.